This T cell receptor (beta chain) was sequenced for a study of blood T cell repertoires in COVID-19 (dated by TCRdb to between 2020 and 2021). Describing the broader study: The collaborator samples originated in the United States, Italy and Spain and spanned the acute and convalescent phases of COVID-19. The prospective study material was composed of cDNA or gDNA derived from T cells, B-cell-depleted T cells, or PBMCs. Deeply sampled blood TCRbeta repertoires from subjects exposed to, actively infected with, or recovered from COVID-19 were included in the dataset. The samples were drawn from the first 160 participants of the ongoing ImmuneRACE study and from roughly 1,300 subjects provided by 6 global collaborators. The sample metadata nearly always contained a de-identified subject ID, COVID-19 status, age in years and sex. HLA class I and class II types, where available, came from metadata supplied by the sample provider rather than from assay-based typing. A freely available public database, intended as a resource for researchers studying the immune response to SARS-CoV-2, is where the repertoires were released. Summary of the overall study and its limitations: The quantity of clinical and demographic metadata differed by source and by participant and was supplied without curation.

Whole blood was collected in K2EDTA tubes by collaborating institutions according to the institutions' own protocols. For TCRbeta analysis, collaborator samples were shipped as frozen whole blood, as isolated PBMCs, or as DNA extracted from either sample type. Trimmed from V: 2 bases; trimmed from J: 6 bases; junction bases lacking a gene match: 8. CDR1 and CDR2, per the germline V gene, are SGHRS and YFSETQ. Including the terminal cysteine and phenylalanine, the CDR3 comprises 15 residues. Only the CDR3 region is kept as DNA, spanning 45 bases read in frame from base 1. Notes on this clone: Its antigen specificity is not known. The sample holds no much larger clone one base away, and base qualities are not on file.

The immunoSEQ Assay, a bias-controlled multiplex PCR, was used to amplify TCRbeta CDR3 regions from genomic DNA. Regarding the original processing steps: The number of nucleated cells in each sample was estimated from the amplification of reference gene primers within the assay. Sequence reads were collapsed and filtered to measure the absolute abundance of every unique TCRbeta CDR3 rearrangement. For each sample, productive Simpson clonality was calculated as the square root of Simpson's diversity index across productive rearrangements. TCRdb retrieved this table from immuneACCESS and kept in-frame rearrangements only. Not all clones are present; in checked studies, unresolved V genes account for under half, and no reason is known for the remainder. V and J calls and clone size are given by that table; D and trimming were obtained from the DNA. The sample data list 130,000 to 150,000 clones, and 78% of these were observed just once. About 1.9% of the sample comes from the top ten.

In this chain, TRBV5-1 is recombined with TRBJ2-1; 7 middle bases align to TRBD2. The material sequenced was peripheral blood. The receptor was isolated from a woman aged 55-75 years with acute or convalescent COVID-19. The CDR3 loop reads CASSLWLAESNEQFF. The sequence in DNA is TGCGCCAGCAGCTTATGGCTAGCGGAGAGCAATGAGCAGTTCTTC.